This T cell receptor beta chain was sequenced in a study of T cells after yellow fever vaccination. Overall study context: Some fractions had low cell numbers, and these were prepared with SMART-Seq v4 Ultra Low Input.

TCRdb used MiXCR to reprocess the 5' RACE reads, holding one entry per CDR3 protein. The sample contains hundreds of thousands of distinct CDR3 sequences, about 5.2% of which appear only once. There are 15 residues in the CDR3. The germline V gene has CDR1 LNHDA and CDR2 SQIVND (reference sequence). V was shortened by 7 bases and J by 5 bases, with 18 bases between the two germline ends. The gene calls are TRBV19 and TRBJ2-1; D perhaps matches TRBD2 (6 bases). This sample comprised CD4+ T cells sorted from PBMCs, obtained on the day of the yellow fever booster vaccination. This TCR was sampled from a man between 18 and 35 years old who received the YFV17D yellow fever vaccine. In DNA form, the CDR3 reads TGTGCCAGTAATGACCGTGGAGGGATCCACAATGAGCAGTTCTTC. Translation: CASNDRGGIHNEQFF.